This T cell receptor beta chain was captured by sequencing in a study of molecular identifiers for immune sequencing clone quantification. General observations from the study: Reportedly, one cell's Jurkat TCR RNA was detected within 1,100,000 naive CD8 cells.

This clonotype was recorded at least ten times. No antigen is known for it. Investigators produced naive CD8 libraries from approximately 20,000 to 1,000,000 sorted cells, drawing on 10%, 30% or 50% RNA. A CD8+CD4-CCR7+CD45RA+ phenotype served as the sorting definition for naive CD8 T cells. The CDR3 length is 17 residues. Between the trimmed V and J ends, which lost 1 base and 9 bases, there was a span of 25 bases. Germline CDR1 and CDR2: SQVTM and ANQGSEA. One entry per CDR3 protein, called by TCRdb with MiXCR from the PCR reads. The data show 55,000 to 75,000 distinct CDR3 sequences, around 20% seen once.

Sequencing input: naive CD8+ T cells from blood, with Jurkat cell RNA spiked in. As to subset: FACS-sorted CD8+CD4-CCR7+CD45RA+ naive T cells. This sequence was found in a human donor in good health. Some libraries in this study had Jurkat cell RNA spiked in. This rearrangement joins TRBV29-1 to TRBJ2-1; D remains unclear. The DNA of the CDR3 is TGCAGCGTTGAAGCCTCTTTATCGCTAGTTAGGTTGGGTGAGCAGTTCTTC. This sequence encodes CSVEASLSLVRLGEQFF.